One and the same sample provided the 14 T cell receptor beta chains below, sequenced in a study of blood T cell repertoires in COVID-19. Sequenced by immunoSEQ multiplex PCR; TCRdb stores in-frame clones only, minus some. The data contain some 260,000 clones, roughly 80% of them singletons. The sequencing sample was made of peripheral blood. Receptor source: a man older than 75 with acute or convalescent COVID-19.

CDR3 amino acids: CAWSLIWTGRYNEKLFF. CDR3 coding DNA: TGTGCCTGGAGTCTAATATGGACAGGGCGGTATAATGAAAAACTGTTTTTT. The rearrangement links TRBV30 to TRBJ1-4; 8 bases line up with TRBD1. Per the germline V gene, CDR1 is GTSNPN and CDR2 is SVGIG (reference sequence). The CDR3 runs to 17 residues. The V gene end was trimmed by 2 bases and the J gene end by 4 bases; junction bases not matched to a gene: 12.

V usage is TRBV3-1 (or the pseudogene TRBV3-2) and J usage is TRBJ1-2; D gene unclear. Germline values: CDR1 LGHDT, CDR2 YNNKEL (reference sequence). Trimming shortened V by 4 bases and J by 2 bases, and 11 bases separated the two germline ends. CDR3 length: 14 residues. CDR3 DNA: TGTGCCAGCAGCCCTGGGCCTCAGAACTATGGCTACACCTTC. Amino acid sequence: CASSPGPQNYGYTF.

This chain joins TRBV19 and TRBJ1-5; 8 nucleotides align to TRBD1. The V gene end was trimmed by 7 bases and the J gene end by 4 bases; junction bases not matched to a gene: 12. The V gene's germline CDR1 is LNHDA and CDR2 SQIVND (reference sequence). CDR3 length: 16 residues. DNA for the CDR3: TGTGCCAGTACCGCCATCACCGGGACAGGTAATCAGCCCCAGCATTTT. This codes for CASTAITGTGNQPQHF.

The CDR3 DNA reads as TGTGCCTGGCATCGGGGACAGGGGGCCAATGAGCAGTTCTTC. This gives the protein CAWHRGQGANEQFF. This chain uses TRBV30 with TRBJ2-1; 12 positions agree with TRBD1. Germline-derived CDR1 and CDR2 are GTSNPN and SVGIG (reference sequence). This CDR3 has 14 residues. V lost 5 bases to trimming and J lost 6 bases; unmatched junction nucleotides: 5.

The gene calls are TRBV9 and TRBJ1-1; a weak D match, TRBD1 (5 bases). V was pared by 0 bases and J by 8 bases, with 20 bases between. CDR3 length: 16 amino acids. CDR1 and CDR2 (germline): SGDLS, YYNGEE. The CDR3 coding sequence is TGTGCCAGCAGCGTAGAGGGCAGACAGTCCTCTGCCGAAGCTTTCTTT. It is translated as CASSVEGRQSSAEAFF.

The genes are TRBV30 and TRBJ1-2; D gene unclear. This CDR3 comprises 12 residues. Trimming shortened V by 3 bases and J by 10 bases, and 15 bases separated the two germline ends. Per the germline V gene, CDR1 is GTSNPN and CDR2 is SVGIG (reference sequence). The CDR3 region has the DNA TGTGCCTGGAGCGCCCAGATTAAAGACTACACCTTC. The encoded protein is CAWSAQIKDYTF.

The rearrangement uses TRBV27 and TRBJ2-7, with 7 nucleotides matching TRBD1. The CDR3 length is 14 residues. With V trimmed by 4 bases and J by 2 bases, 5 bases remained unmatched. The germline V gene has CDR1 MNHEY and CDR2 SMNVEV (reference sequence). CDR3 bases: TGTGCCAGCAGTTACAGGGGCCCAACCTACGAGCAGTACTTC. As protein: CASSYRGPTYEQYF.

Here the CDR3 DNA reads TGTGCCAGCAGTCCCGGACAGGGAGTTAATCAGCCCCAGCATTTT. Protein: CASSPGQGVNQPQHF. The chain couples TRBV28 to TRBJ1-5; 8 bases fit TRBD1. Trimming removed 5 bases from V and 4 bases from J; junction bases left unmatched: 7. The CDR3 is 15 residues long. Germline-derived CDR1 and CDR2 are MDHEN and SYDVKM.

The CDR3: CASSGSDRAGGNTIYF. Here the CDR3 DNA reads TGCGCCAGCAGCGGATCAGACAGGGCCGGGGGAAACACCATATATTTT. This chain connects TRBV4-1 to TRBJ1-3; 7 bases align to TRBD1. The CDR3 totals 16 residues. The V gene's germline CDR1 is MGHRA and CDR2 YSYEKL. V was clipped by 5 bases and J by 4 bases; unmatched bases: 11.

The V gene is TRBV24-1, the J gene TRBJ1-2; 7 bases agree with TRBD1. The length of the CDR3 is 15 residues. Germline V gives CDR1 KGHDR, CDR2 SFDVKD. Trimming removed 3 bases from V and 4 bases from J; junction bases left unmatched: 7. The CDR3 sequence is CATSDQGEEGYGYTF. In DNA form, the CDR3 reads TGTGCCACCAGTGATCAGGGGGAGGAGGGCTATGGCTACACCTTC.

V usage is TRBV5-1 and J usage is TRBJ2-1, with 8 bases identical to TRBD1. The CDR3 extends over 16 amino acids. CDR1 and CDR2 from the germline V gene are SGHRS and YFSETQ. V gave up 3 bases and J gave up 5 bases; unmatched junction bases: 10. CDR3: CASSSLTGQEHNEQFF. The CDR3, as DNA: TGCGCCAGCAGCTCCCTCACGGGACAGGAGCACAATGAGCAGTTCTTC. Based on the CDR3 plus reference TRBV5-1 and TRBJ2-1, the full variable domain is KAGVTQTPRYLIKTRGQQVTLSCSPISGHRSVSWYQQTPGQGLQFLFEYFSETQRNKGNFPGRFSGRQFSNSRSEMNVSTLELGDSALYLCASSSLTGQEHNEQFFGPGTRLTVL.

The V and J genes are TRBV3-1 (or the pseudogene TRBV3-2) and TRBJ2-3; a possible D gene is TRBD1 (5 bases). Germline V gene lookup returns CDR1 LGHDT and CDR2 YNNKEL (reference sequence). The CDR3 totals 15 residues. Trimming took 4 bases from V and 2 from J, leaving 13 bases between them. CDR3 residues: CASSPYRTYTDTQYF. CDR3 in DNA: TGTGCCAGCAGCCCCTACCGGACATACACAGATACGCAGTATTTT.

This clone was counted a few times. This sequence joins TRBV2 and TRBJ1-3, with a weak D call TRBD1 (5 bases). Germline-derived CDR1 and CDR2 are SNHLY and FYNNEI. The CDR3 runs 14 residues. Trimming pared 5 bases from V and 0 bases from J, leaving 8 bases between. CDR3 sequence reads: CASSLGASGNTIYF. The CDR3 DNA follows: TGTGCCAGCAGTCTAGGGGCCTCTGGAAACACCATATATTTT.

The rearrangement uses TRBV6-2 or TRBV6-3 and TRBJ2-7; no clear D. Trimming pared 4 bases from V and 3 bases from J, leaving 7 bases between. This CDR3 spans 12 amino acids. The germline V gene has CDR1 MNHEY and CDR2 SVGEGT. For the CDR3, the DNA is TGTGCCAGCAGTTTGCGACTCTACGAGCAGTACTTC. This encodes CASSLRLYEQYF.